The source of this T cell receptor (beta chain) is a study of radiation and T cells in renal cell carcinoma. About the research overall: Nephrectomy followed 15 Gy stereotactic body radiation by 4 weeks.

Study-wide results and limits: In blood, top tumor clones expanded by 2 weeks, shrinking by 4.

As regards this clone: Its antigen is undetermined.

The CDR3 loop spans 14 amino acids. Trimming at V came to 5 bases and at J to 6 bases, leaving 10 bases not matched to a gene. Germline V gene sequence: CDR1 GTSNPN, CDR2 SVGIG (reference sequence). Time point noted: blood 2 weeks post-SBRT. Treatment meaning: 15 Gy SBRT to primary tumor, nephrectomy 4 weeks later. After SBRT, blood was collected at 2 and 4 weeks, plus baseline. Assay: immunoSEQ multiplex PCR; the TCRdb copy retains only in-frame clones and omits some. The sample comprises some 70,000 clones, roughly 87% of which are singletons, and roughly 6.3% rests with the top ten. The sequence was obtained from a man aged 60-69 years with renal cell carcinoma. The chain has TRBV30 and TRBJ2-1; 7 nucleotides match TRBD1. The starting material was blood, obtained from a patient whose treatment included radiotherapy and nephrectomy. The CDR3 is CAWLPGTESNEQFF. CDR3 DNA: TGTGCCTGGCTCCCGGGGACAGAAAGCAATGAGCAGTTCTTC. Supplemented by reference TRBV30 and TRBJ2-1, the full variable domain reads SQTIHQWPATLVQPVGSPLSLECTVEGTSNPNLYWYRQAAGRGLQLLFYSVGIGQISSEVPQNLSASRPQDRQFILSSKKLLLSDSGFYLCAWLPGTESNEQFFGPGTRLTVL.